The T cell receptor (beta chain) described here comes from a study of T cell changes during pregnancy in multiple sclerosis. Repertoires were generated with immunoSEQ multiplex PCR, while TCRdb's copy carries only in-frame clones and drops some. Among about 80,000 clones listed, 92% were seen once. The CDR3 consists of 13 residues. Germline CDR1 reads MDHEN; CDR2 reads SYDVKM. Trimming removed 6 bases at V and 4 bases at J, with 12 bases between. The chain employs TRBV28 and TRBJ1-2, with unresolved D. Sequenced here: peripheral blood, sampled before pregnancy. The TCR sequence derives from a female donor with multiple sclerosis, enrolled in a pregnancy study. The CDR3 DNA sequence: TGTGCCAGCAGAGACGGAGGAACCTATGGCTACACCTTC. This translates into CASRDGGTYGYTF.